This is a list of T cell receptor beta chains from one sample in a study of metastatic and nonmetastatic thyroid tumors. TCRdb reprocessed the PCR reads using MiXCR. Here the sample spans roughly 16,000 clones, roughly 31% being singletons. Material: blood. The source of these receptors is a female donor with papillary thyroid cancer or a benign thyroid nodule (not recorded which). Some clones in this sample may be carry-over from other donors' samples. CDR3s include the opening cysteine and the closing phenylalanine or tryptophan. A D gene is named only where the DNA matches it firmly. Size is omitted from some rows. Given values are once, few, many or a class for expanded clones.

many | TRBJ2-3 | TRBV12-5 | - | CASGLGGLASTDTQYF | TGTGCTAGTGGTTTGGGGGGACTGGCTAGCACAGATACGCAGTATTTT
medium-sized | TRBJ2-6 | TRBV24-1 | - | CATSESQGSGANVLTF | TGTGCCACCAGTGAATCTCAGGGGTCTGGGGCCAACGTCCTGACTTTC
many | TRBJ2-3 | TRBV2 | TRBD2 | CASSGLAGHSTDTQYF | TGTGCCAGCAGTGGGCTAGCGGGGCATAGCACAGATACGCAGTATTTT
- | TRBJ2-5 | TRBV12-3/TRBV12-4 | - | CASSPGVETQYF | TGTGCCAGCAGCCCAGGGGTCGAGACCCAGTACTTC
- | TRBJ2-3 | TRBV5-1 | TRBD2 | CASSFSGTSTDTQYF | TGCGCCAGCAGCTTCAGCGGGACTAGCACAGATACGCAGTATTTT
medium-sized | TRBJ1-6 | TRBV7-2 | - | CASSLQGQGSPLHF | TGTGCCAGCAGCTTACAGGGTCAGGGTTCACCCCTCCACTTT
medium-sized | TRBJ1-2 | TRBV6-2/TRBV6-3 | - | CASSYTLNYGYTF | TGTGCCAGCAGTTACACTCTTAACTATGGCTACACCTTC
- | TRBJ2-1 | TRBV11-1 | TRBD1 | CASSKDRDRVGGEQFF | TGTGCCAGCAGCAAGGACCGGGACAGGGTAGGTGGTGAGCAGTTCTTC
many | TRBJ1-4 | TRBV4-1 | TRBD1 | CASSGGQGFATNEKLFF | TGCGCCAGCAGTGGGGGACAGGGATTCGCAACTAATGAAAAACTGTTTTTT
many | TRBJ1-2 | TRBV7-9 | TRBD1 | CASSPGQGSGYTF | TGTGCCAGCAGCCCGGGACAGGGGTCTGGCTACACCTTC
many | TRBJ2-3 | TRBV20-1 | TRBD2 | CSAVTSGGGPGTDTQYF | TGCAGTGCTGTGACTAGCGGGGGGGGGCCAGGCACAGATACGCAGTATTTT
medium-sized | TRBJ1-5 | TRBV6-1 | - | CASSGVGRSQPQHF | TGTGCCAGCAGTGGAGTAGGGAGAAGTCAGCCCCAGCATTTT
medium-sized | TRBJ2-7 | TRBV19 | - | CASSIAPQAYEQYF | TGTGCCAGTAGTATAGCACCCCAGGCCTACGAGCAGTACTTC
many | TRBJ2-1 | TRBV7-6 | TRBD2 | CASSLVAGGHGGVHEQFF | TGTGCCAGCAGCTTAGTAGCGGGGGGCCACGGCGGAGTCCATGAGCAGTTCTTC
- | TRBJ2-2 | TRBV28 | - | CASSFPPAGDLFF | TGTGCCAGCAGTTTCCCCCCTGCCGGGGATCTGTTTTTT
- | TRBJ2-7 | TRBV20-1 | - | CSARSPSATSYEQYF | TGCAGTGCTAGAAGCCCCAGCGCCACCTCCTACGAGCAGTACTTC
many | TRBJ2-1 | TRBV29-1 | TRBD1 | CSVQLQGAVDEQFF | TGCAGCGTTCAACTCCAGGGGGCAGTTGATGAGCAGTTCTTC
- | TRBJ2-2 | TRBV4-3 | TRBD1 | CASSHDRANTGELFF | TGCGCCAGCAGCCATGACAGGGCGAACACCGGGGAGCTGTTTTTT
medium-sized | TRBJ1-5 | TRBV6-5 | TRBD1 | CASSYGQGDQPQHF | TGTGCCAGCAGTTACGGGCAGGGGGACCAGCCCCAGCATTTT
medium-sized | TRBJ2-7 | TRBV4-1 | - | CASSDLDPENYEQYF | TGCGCCAGCAGCGATCTGGACCCTGAAAACTACGAGCAGTACTTC
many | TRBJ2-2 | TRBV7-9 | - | CGISGGAVNTGELFF | TGTGGCATATCGGGGGGCGCGGTGAACACCGGGGAGCTGTTTTTT
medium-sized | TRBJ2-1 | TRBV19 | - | CASSMGAGASF | TGTGCCAGTAGTATGGGTGCAGGTGCATCCTTC
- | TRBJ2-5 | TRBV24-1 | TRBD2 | CATSDLGLAGEETQYF | TGTGCCACCAGTGACTTGGGACTAGCGGGAGAAGAGACCCAGTACTTC
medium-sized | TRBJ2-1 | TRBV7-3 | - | CASSLQASAYNEQFF | TGTGCCAGCAGCCTACAGGCCTCCGCCTACAATGAGCAGTTCTTC
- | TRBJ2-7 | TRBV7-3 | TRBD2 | CASSPPLLAGGTSYEQYF | TGTGCCAGCAGCCCACCCCTACTAGCGGGAGGCACCTCCTACGAGCAGTACTTC
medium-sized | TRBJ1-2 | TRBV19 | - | CASKRTANYGYTF | TGTGCCAGTAAGAGGACAGCTAACTATGGCTACACCTTC
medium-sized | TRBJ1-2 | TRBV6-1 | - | CASGTSYGYTF | TGTGCCAGCGGAACGTCCTATGGCTACACCTTC
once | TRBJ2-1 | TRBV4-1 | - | CASGRVGERNEQFF | TGCGCCAGCGGGAGAGTGGGGGAGCGCAATGAGCAGTTCTTC
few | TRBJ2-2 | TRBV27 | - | CASSPRMSNTGELFF | TGTGCCAGCAGTCCCCGCATGTCTAACACCGGGGAGCTGTTTTTT
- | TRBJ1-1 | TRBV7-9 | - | CDWSSDRLMERFF | TGTGACTGGAGTTCCGACAGGCTGATGGAGAGGTTCTTT
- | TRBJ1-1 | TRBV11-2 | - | CASSLDPNTEAFF | TGTGCCAGCAGCTTAGATCCGAACACTGAAGCTTTCTTT
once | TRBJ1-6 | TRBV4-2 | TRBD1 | CASSQPGQDPSPLHF | TGTGCCAGCAGCCAACCGGGACAGGACCCTTCGCCCCTCCACTTT
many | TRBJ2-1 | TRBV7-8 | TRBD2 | CASRFGVAGGWIYNEQFF | TGTGCCAGCAGATTTGGGGTAGCGGGGGGCTGGATCTACAATGAGCAGTTCTTC
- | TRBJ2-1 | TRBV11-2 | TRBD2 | CASSLRLADNEQFF | TGTGCCAGCAGCTTACGACTAGCGGACAATGAGCAGTTCTTC
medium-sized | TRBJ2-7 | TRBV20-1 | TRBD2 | CSASRLGLAGAGNYEQYF | TGCAGTGCTAGCCGCCTCGGACTAGCGGGGGCGGGAAATTACGAGCAGTACTTC
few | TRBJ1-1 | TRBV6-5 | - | CASSYSNRGTEAFF | TGTGCCAGCAGTTACTCGAATAGGGGGACTGAAGCTTTCTTT
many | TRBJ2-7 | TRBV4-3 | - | CASSQDARTLTGQYF | TGCGCCAGCAGCCAAGATGCCAGGACACTCACGGGGCAGTACTTC
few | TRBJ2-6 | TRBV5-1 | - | CASTGSAGANVLTF | TGCGCCAGCACAGGGAGCGCTGGGGCCAACGTCCTGACTTTC
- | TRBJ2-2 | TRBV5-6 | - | CATKQGRDTGELFF | TGTGCCACCAAACAGGGTAGGGACACCGGGGAGCTGTTTTTT
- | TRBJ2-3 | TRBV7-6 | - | CASRTQVADTQYF | TGTGCCAGCCGCACCCAGGTGGCCGATACGCAGTATTTT
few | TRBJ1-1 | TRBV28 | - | CASRGLYNEDFF | TGTGCCAGCAGGGGACTGTACAATGAAGATTTCTTT
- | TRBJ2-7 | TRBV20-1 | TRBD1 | CSAQGMTGTYEQYF | TGCAGTGCTCAGGGTATGACAGGGACCTACGAGCAGTACTTC
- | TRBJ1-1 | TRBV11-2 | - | CASSLSGYTEAFF | TGTGCCAGCAGCTTATCGGGCTACACTGAAGCTTTCTTT
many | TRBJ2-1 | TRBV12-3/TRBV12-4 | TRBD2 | CASSPQPTSGAYNEQFF | TGTGCCAGCAGTCCTCAGCCCACTAGCGGGGCTTACAATGAGCAGTTCTTC
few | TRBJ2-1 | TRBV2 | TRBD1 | CASSRDRGSYNEQFF | TGTGCCAGCAGCCGCGACAGGGGCTCCTACAATGAGCAGTTCTTC
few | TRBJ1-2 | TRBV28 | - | CASSLPRASYGYTF | TGTGCCAGCAGTTTACCTCGGGCTAGCTATGGCTACACCTTC
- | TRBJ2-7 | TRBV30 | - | CAWNPPGREAYEQYF | TGTGCCTGGAACCCACCGGGTCGAGAGGCCTACGAGCAGTACTTC
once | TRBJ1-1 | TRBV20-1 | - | CSGRGLSTEAFF | TGCAGTGGGAGAGGACTGAGCACTGAAGCTTTCTTT
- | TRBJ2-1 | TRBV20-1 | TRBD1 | CSANRGNTYNEQFF | TGCAGTGCTAACAGGGGAAACACTTACAATGAGCAGTTCTTC
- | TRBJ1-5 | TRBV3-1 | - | CASSQSQCNQPQHF | TGTGCCAGCAGCCAATCGCAGTGTAATCAGCCCCAGCATTTT
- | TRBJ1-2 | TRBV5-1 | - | CASSFGRGSYGYTF | TGCGCCAGCAGCTTCGGACGGGGGAGCTATGGCTACACCTTC
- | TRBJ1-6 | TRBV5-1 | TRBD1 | CASSSGQGVHSPLHF | TGCGCCAGCAGCTCGGGACAGGGGGTTCATTCACCCCTCCACTTT
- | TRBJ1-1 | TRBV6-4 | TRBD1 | CASSDGTGWFSESFF | TGTGCCAGCAGTGACGGGACAGGGTGGTTCTCTGAATCTTTCTTT
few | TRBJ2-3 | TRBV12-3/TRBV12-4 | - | CASSDPLGRLRQYF | TGTGCCAGCAGCGACCCCTTGGGTCGCTTGAGGCAGTATTTT
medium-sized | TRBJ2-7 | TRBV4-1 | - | CASSQDSDIYYEQYF | TGCGCCAGCAGCCAAGACTCGGACATATATTACGAGCAGTACTTC
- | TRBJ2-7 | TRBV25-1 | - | CASTYRLLQYF | TGTGCCAGCACCTACAGGCTTTTGCAGTACTTC